This entry is about one T cell receptor (beta chain). The data belong to a study of blood T cell repertoires in COVID-19. Overall study context: COVID-19 samples, acute and convalescent, were from the United States, Italy and Spain. The analysed material was cDNA or gDNA that came from T cells, B-cell-depleted T cells, or PBMCs.

J lost 7 bases, V lost 5 bases, and 4 bases had no gene match. The CDR3 covers 13 residues. CDR1 and CDR2 from the germline V gene are SGHRS and YFSETQ. In the study's own analysis: Quantification of nucleated cells was approximated via reference gene primer amplification. The protocol was immunoSEQ multiplex PCR, while the TCRdb copy is restricted to in-frame clones and leaves out a portion. The V and J calls and clone size are taken from that table; D and trimming were inferred from the DNA. Seen here are around 170,000 clones, about 83% observed once, and the top ten hold over 10%. The sequencing input was peripheral blood. The chain couples TRBV5-1 to TRBJ2-1, with 9 nucleotides matching TRBD1. This TCR came from a man between 65 and 80 years old who had recovered from COVID-19. The CDR3 spells CASRTGTGNEQFF. DNA of the CDR3: TGCGCCAGCAGGACCGGGACAGGGAATGAGCAGTTCTTC.